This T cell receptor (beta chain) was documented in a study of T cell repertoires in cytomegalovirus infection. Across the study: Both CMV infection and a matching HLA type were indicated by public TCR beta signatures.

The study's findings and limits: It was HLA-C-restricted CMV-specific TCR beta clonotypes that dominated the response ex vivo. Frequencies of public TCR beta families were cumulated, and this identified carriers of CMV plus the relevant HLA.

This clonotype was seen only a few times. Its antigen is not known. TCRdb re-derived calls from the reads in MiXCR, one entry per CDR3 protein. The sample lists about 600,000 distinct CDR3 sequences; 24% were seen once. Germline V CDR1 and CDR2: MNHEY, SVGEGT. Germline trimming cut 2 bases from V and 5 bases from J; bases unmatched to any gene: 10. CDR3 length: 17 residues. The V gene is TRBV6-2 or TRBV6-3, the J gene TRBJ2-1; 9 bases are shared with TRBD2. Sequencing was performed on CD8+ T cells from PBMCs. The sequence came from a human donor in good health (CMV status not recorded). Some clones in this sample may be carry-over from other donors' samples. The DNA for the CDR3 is TGTGCCAGCAGTTACCCTCGACAGGGCGGGAGGGACAATGAGCAGTTCTTC. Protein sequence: CASSYPRQGGRDNEQFF.